This T cell receptor (beta chain) was identified in a study of T-cell memory formation after mild COVID-19. Study-wide points: There were some responding clones in pre-infection memory, which suggested that cross-reactive memory had joined.

One entry per CDR3 protein results from TCRdb running MiXCR on the 5' RACE reads. The sample includes about 150,000 distinct CDR3 sequences, 6% to 7% of them seen just once. A remark on this clonotype: Its antigen is currently unknown.

The sequence came from an adult woman who had mild COVID-19 (a few samples of this study predate the infection). Cell type and time point are not known. The sequenced sample consisted of PBMCs or a T cell subset sorted from them (not recorded which).

The CDR3: CASSGRLAGGPVTNTGELFF. The CDR3 DNA follows: TGTGCCAGCAGCGGAAGACTAGCGGGGGGACCCGTTACGAACACCGGGGAGCTGTTTTTT. The rearrangement uses TRBV5-6 and TRBJ2-2; 13 nucleotides line up with TRBD2. With 4 bases clipped from V and 0 bases from J, the junction kept 12 bases outside the gene matches. Germline loops: CDR1 SGHDT, CDR2 YYEEEE. This CDR3 comprises 20 residues.